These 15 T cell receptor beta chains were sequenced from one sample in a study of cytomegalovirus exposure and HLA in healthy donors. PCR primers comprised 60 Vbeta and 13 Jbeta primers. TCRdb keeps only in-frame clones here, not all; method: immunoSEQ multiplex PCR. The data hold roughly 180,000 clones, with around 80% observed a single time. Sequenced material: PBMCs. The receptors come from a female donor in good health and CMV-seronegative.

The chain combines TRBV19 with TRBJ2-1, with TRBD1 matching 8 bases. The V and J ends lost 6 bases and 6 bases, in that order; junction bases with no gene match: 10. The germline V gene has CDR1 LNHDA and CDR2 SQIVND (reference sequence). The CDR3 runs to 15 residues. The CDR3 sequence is CASSRTGYAVNEQFF. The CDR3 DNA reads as TGTGCCAGTAGCAGGACAGGGTACGCCGTCAATGAGCAGTTCTTC.

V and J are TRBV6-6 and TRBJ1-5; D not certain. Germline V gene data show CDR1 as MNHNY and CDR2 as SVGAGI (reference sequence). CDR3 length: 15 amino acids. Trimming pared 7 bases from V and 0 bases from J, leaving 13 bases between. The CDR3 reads CASTWMEYSNQPQHF. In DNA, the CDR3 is TGTGCCAGCACCTGGATGGAGTATAGCAATCAGCCCCAGCATTTT.

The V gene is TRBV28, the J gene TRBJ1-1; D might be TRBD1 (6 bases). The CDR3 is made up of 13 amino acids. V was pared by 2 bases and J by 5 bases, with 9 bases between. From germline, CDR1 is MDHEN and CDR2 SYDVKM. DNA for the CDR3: TGTGCCAGCAGTTTAACAGGGCGGACTGAAGCTTTCTTT. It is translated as CASSLTGRTEAFF.

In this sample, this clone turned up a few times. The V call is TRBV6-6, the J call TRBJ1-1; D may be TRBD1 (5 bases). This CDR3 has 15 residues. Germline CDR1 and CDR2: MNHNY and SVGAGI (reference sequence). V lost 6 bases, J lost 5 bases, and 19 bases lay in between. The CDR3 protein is CASRITSTANTEAFF. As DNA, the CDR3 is TGTGCCAGCAGGATCACATCGACAGCAAATACTGAAGCTTTCTTT.

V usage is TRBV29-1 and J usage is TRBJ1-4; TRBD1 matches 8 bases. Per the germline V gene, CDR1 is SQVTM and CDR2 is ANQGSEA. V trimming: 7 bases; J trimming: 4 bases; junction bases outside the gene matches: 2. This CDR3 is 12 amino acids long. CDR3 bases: TGCAGCGCCGGACAGGGTAATGAAAAACTGTTTTTT. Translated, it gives CSAGQGNEKLFF.

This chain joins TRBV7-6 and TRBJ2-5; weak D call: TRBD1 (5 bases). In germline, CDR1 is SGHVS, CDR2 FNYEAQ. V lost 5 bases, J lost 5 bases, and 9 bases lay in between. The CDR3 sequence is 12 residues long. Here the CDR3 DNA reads TGTGCCAGCAGCCCGGCAGGGGAGACCCAGTACTTC. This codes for CASSPAGETQYF.

DNA of the CDR3: TGTGCTTCAAGGACTACACCCAGAGGCGAGCAGTACTTC. As protein: CASRTTPRGEQYF. This rearrangement joins TRBV19 to TRBJ2-7; a possible D gene is TRBD2 (6 bases). CDR1 and CDR2 (germline): LNHDA, SQIVND (reference sequence). The CDR3 is 13 residues long.

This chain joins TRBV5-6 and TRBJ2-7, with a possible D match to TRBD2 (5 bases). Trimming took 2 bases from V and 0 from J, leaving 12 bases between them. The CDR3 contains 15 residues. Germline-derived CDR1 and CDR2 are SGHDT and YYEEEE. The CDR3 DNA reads TGTGCCAGCAGCTTTGAGGGCGGTAGCTCCTACGAGCAGTACTTC. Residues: CASSFEGGSSYEQYF.

CDR3 bases: TGTGCCAGCAGTCTAGAGGGGAGGCGCCCGCAGTATTTT. Protein: CASSLEGRRPQYF. J is TRBJ2-3 and V is TRBV28, with D tentatively TRBD2 (6 bases). The V gene's germline CDR1 is MDHEN and CDR2 SYDVKM. The CDR3 contains 13 residues. The ends were cut back, 5 bases at V and 10 bases at J, with 16 bases in the middle.

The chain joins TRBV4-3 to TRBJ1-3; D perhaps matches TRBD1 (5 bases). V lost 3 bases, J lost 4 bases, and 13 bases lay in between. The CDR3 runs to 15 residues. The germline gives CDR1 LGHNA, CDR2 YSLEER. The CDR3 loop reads CASSQGGTVGNTIYF. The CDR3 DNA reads TGCGCCAGCAGCCAGGGCGGGACTGTCGGAAACACCATATATTTT.

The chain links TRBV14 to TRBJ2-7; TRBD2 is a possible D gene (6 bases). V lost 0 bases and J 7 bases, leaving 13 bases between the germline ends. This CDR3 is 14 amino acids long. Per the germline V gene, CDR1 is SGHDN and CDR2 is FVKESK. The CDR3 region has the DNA TGTGCCAGCAGCCAAGAGTTGTGGGGGAGGGAGCAGTACTTC. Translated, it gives CASSQELWGREQYF. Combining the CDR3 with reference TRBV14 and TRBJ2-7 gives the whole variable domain EAGVTQFPSHSVIEKGQTVTLRCDPISGHDNLYWYRRVMGKEIKFLLHFVKESKQDESGMPNNRFLAERTGGTYSTLKVQPAELEDSGVYFCASSQELWGREQYFGPGTRLTVT.

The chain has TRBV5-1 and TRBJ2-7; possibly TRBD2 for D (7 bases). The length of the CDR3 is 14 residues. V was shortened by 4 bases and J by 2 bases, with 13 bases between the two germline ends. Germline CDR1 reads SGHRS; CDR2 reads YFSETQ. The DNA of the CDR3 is TGCGCCAGCAGCCGCGGGGGCCCTACCTACGAGCAGTACTTC. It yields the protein CASSRGGPTYEQYF. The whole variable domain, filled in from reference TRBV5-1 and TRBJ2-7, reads KAGVTQTPRYLIKTRGQQVTLSCSPISGHRSVSWYQQTPGQGLQFLFEYFSETQRNKGNFPGRFSGRQFSNSRSEMNVSTLELGDSALYLCASSRGGPTYEQYFGPGTRLTVT.

The CDR3, as DNA: TGTGCCAGCTCACCAATTATGGAGGGCAATGAGCAGTTCTTC. This codes for CASSPIMEGNEQFF. V and J are TRBV18 and TRBJ2-1, with D perhaps TRBD2 (6 bases). Looked up from germline, CDR1 is KGHSH and CDR2 is LQKENI. The CDR3 spans 14 residues. Deletions cut 2 bases from V and 6 bases from J, with 11 bases between. The full variable domain, completed using reference TRBV18 and TRBJ2-1, is NAGVMQNPRHLVRRRGQEARLRCSPMKGHSHVYWYRQLPEEGLKFMVYLQKENIIDESGMPKERFSAEFPKEGPSILRIQQVVRGDSAAYFCASSPIMEGNEQFFGPGTRLTVL.

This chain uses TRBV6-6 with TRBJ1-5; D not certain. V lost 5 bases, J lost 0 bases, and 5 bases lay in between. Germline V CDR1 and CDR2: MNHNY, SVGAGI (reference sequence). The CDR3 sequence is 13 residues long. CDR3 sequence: CASSPDSNQPQHF. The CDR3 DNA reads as TGTGCCAGCAGTCCAGATAGCAATCAGCCCCAGCATTTT.

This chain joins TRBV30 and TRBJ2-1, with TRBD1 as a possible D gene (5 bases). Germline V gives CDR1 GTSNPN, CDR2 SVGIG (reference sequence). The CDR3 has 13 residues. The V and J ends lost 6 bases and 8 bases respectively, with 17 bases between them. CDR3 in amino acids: CACIREGEYEQFF. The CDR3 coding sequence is TGTGCCTGTATCAGGGAAGGGGAATATGAGCAGTTCTTC.